Below, 29 T cell receptor beta chains from the same sample are listed, as sequenced in a study of cytomegalovirus exposure and HLA in healthy donors (dated 2017 in TCRdb). Libraries were built with the immunoSEQ multiplex PCR assay. For the multiplex PCR, a mixture combining 60 forward primers for TCR Vbeta segments and 13 reverse primers for TCR Jbeta segments was used. The table comes from immuneACCESS by way of TCRdb, which keeps in-frame sequences with V and J called. Part of the clones is missing from these tables; in studies checked, under half for an unresolved V gene and the rest for unknown reasons. Across this sample there are under 90,000 clones, with about four fifths seen only once. The ten most abundant clones make up roughly 3.5% of the sample. Sequenced material: PBMCs. The receptors originated from a man in his forties or fifties in good health and CMV-seronegative.

The chain couples TRBV19 to TRBJ1-2, with D possibly being TRBD1 (6 bases). CDR3 length equals 14 residues. The V gene lost 7 bases and the J gene lost 0 bases, with 12 bases spanning the gap. CDR1 is LNHDA, CDR2 SQIVND, per germline (reference sequence). The CDR3 loop reads CASTWEGANYGYTF. CDR3 coding DNA: TGTGCCAGTACCTGGGAGGGGGCTAACTATGGCTACACCTTC.

Only a few counts were recorded for this clone. The genes are TRBV6-5 and TRBJ2-3; D is perhaps TRBD2 (5 bases). The ends were cut back, 0 bases at V and 6 bases at J, with 13 bases in the middle. Germline V gene data show CDR1 as MNHEY and CDR2 as SVGAGI. This CDR3 has 15 residues. In DNA form, the CDR3 reads TGTGCCAGCAGTTACTCGCACGGACTCATCGATACGCAGTATTTT. Encoded protein: CASSYSHGLIDTQYF.

The CDR3 coding sequence is TGTGCCAGCACGGGGAGAACGGCTGAAGCTTTCTTT. As protein: CASTGRTAEAFF. V gene TRBV7-9 combines with J gene TRBJ1-1, with D hard to call. Germline CDR1 is SEHNR and CDR2 is FQNEAQ (reference sequence). Trimming removed 7 bases from V and 6 bases from J, with 12 bases in between. The CDR3 runs 12 residues.

This chain uses TRBV9 with TRBJ1-3, with no clear D. Germline CDR1 is SGDLS and CDR2 is YYNGEE. The CDR3 is 15 amino acids. Trimming pared 0 bases from V and 3 bases from J, leaving 10 bases between. The DNA of the CDR3 is TGTGCCAGCAGCGTAGACGGGAACTTTGGAAACACCATATATTTT. Its translation: CASSVDGNFGNTIYF.

The V gene is TRBV7-3, the J gene TRBJ1-5, with D possibly matching TRBD1 (5 bases). Deletions cut 2 bases from V and 5 bases from J, with 19 bases between. The CDR3 totals 17 residues. Germline loops: CDR1 SGHTA, CDR2 FQGTGA. This CDR3 reads CASSLYGHGRDDQPQHF. Written as DNA, the CDR3 is TGTGCCAGCAGCTTATACGGTCACGGGAGGGACGATCAGCCCCAGCATTTT.

The J gene is TRBJ1-2, the V gene TRBV28; D gene uncertain. CDR1 MDHEN and CDR2 SYDVKM come from the germline V gene. The V end lost 3 bases, the J end lost 5 bases, and 7 bases lay between the germline ends. This CDR3 spans 12 amino acids. CDR3 residues: CASSLSRYGYTF. The CDR3 nucleotides are TGTGCCAGCAGTTTGTCTCGGTATGGCTACACCTTC.

The chain has TRBV4-1 and TRBJ2-2; possibly TRBD2 for D (6 bases). The CDR3 sequence is 16 residues long. Germline-derived CDR1 and CDR2 are MGHRA and YSYEKL. Trimming took off 8 bases at V and 5 bases at J, with 21 bases between the two ends. The CDR3 sequence is CASCRVVGGETGELFF. The CDR3 nucleotides are TGCGCCAGCTGTCGAGTAGTGGGGGGAGAGACCGGGGAGCTGTTTTTT.

This sequence joins TRBV5-1 and TRBJ1-1; 9 bases match TRBD1. The length of the CDR3 is 15 residues. Germline V lookup: CDR1 SGHRS, CDR2 YFSETQ. The trim removed 4 bases at V and 3 bases at J, leaving 7 bases unmatched. DNA of the CDR3: TGCGCCAGCAGCCGTGGGACAGGGTGGCACACTGAAGCTTTCTTT. Translation gives CASSRGTGWHTEAFF.

The DNA of the CDR3 is TGCGCCAGCAGCTTGGATGCGGGGAGGGGGTATGGCTACACCTTC. This sequence encodes CASSLDAGRGYGYTF. The chain has TRBV5-1 and TRBJ1-2; D perhaps matches TRBD1 (6 bases). CDR3 length: 15 residues. Germline-derived CDR1 and CDR2 are SGHRS and YFSETQ. The ends were cut back, 0 bases at V and 5 bases at J, with 14 bases in the middle. The full variable domain, in which reference TRBV5-1 and TRBJ1-2 provide the parts outside the CDR3, is KAGVTQTPRYLIKTRGQQVTLSCSPISGHRSVSWYQQTPGQGLQFLFEYFSETQRNKGNFPGRFSGRQFSNSRSEMNVSTLELGDSALYLCASSLDAGRGYGYTFGSGTRLTVV.

The rearrangement links TRBV5-1 to TRBJ1-2; 7 bases agree with TRBD1. With 4 bases clipped from V and 2 bases from J, the junction kept 11 bases outside the gene matches. CDR1 and CDR2 from the germline V gene are SGHRS and YFSETQ. This CDR3 has 16 residues. Here the CDR3 reads CASSKEDRTTNYGYTF. In DNA, the CDR3 is TGCGCCAGCAGCAAAGAGGACAGGACGACAAACTATGGCTACACCTTC. The entire variable domain, with the rest obtained from reference TRBV5-1 and TRBJ1-2, is as follows: KAGVTQTPRYLIKTRGQQVTLSCSPISGHRSVSWYQQTPGQGLQFLFEYFSETQRNKGNFPGRFSGRQFSNSRSEMNVSTLELGDSALYLCASSKEDRTTNYGYTFGSGTRLTVV.

The J gene is TRBJ2-7, the V gene TRBV7-9; D may be TRBD2 (5 bases). V lost 3 bases, J lost 0 bases, and 15 bases lay in between. The CDR3 spans 16 residues. Germline lookup yields CDR1 SEHNR and CDR2 FQNEAQ (reference sequence). CDR3 sequence: CASSFRDTRASYEQYF. In DNA form, the CDR3 reads TGTGCCAGCAGCTTCAGAGACACGCGGGCCTCCTACGAGCAGTACTTC.

This clone was counted a few times. The gene calls are TRBV2 and TRBJ2-7; possibly TRBD1 for D (6 bases). V lost 4 bases to trimming and J lost 4 bases, with 17 bases between them. The length of the CDR3 is 15 residues. Germline CDR1 is SNHLY and CDR2 is FYNNEI. The CDR3 DNA sequence: TGTGCCAGCAGTGCCCGACAGGTAGCCCCTTACGAGCAGTACTTC. Translation gives CASSARQVAPYEQYF.

The chain couples TRBV5-1 to TRBJ2-5; weak D call: TRBD1 (5 bases). The J call may be incorrect, as the DNA end agrees better with TRBJ2-7. There are 15 residues in the CDR3. The germline CDR1 and CDR2 sequences are SGHRS and YFSETQ. CDR3 region: CASSLIVSGRHEQYF. In DNA form, the CDR3 reads TGCGCCAGCAGCTTGATCGTATCAGGGCGGCACGAGCAGTACTTC.

This chain links TRBV4-1 with TRBJ2-5; TRBD1 agrees at 9 bases. Gene TRBJ2-7 matches the end of the DNA better, so the J call may be wrong. The CDR3 consists of 17 residues. Germline CDR1 MGHRA, CDR2 YSYEKL. The CDR3 sequence: CASSHKPGTGTSYEQYF. The CDR3 nucleotides are TGCGCCAGCAGCCATAAACCCGGGACAGGGACATCCTACGAGCAGTACTTC.

This clone has only a few counts. The chain combines TRBV5-1 with TRBJ1-6; a possible D gene is TRBD1 (6 bases). The V end was cut by 0 bases, the J end by 10 bases, with 14 bases between. The CDR3 consists of 15 residues. The germline CDR1 and CDR2 sequences are SGHRS and YFSETQ. The CDR3 nucleotides read TGCGCCAGCAGCTTGGCCCAGGGGCCAGGCTCACCCCTCCACTTT. Protein: CASSLAQGPGSPLHF.

The chain has TRBV7-3 and TRBJ1-5, with D perhaps matching TRBD1 (5 bases). Trimming left V 1 base short and J 5 bases short, with 15 bases between. CDR1 SGHTA and CDR2 FQGTGA come from the germline V gene. The CDR3 runs 16 residues. For the CDR3, the DNA is TGTGCCAGCAGCTTAAATGCGGGGACGAGAGATCAGCCCCAGCATTTT. It yields the protein CASSLNAGTRDQPQHF.

The chain joins TRBV18 to TRBJ2-5; D may be TRBD1 (5 bases). The CDR3 has 14 residues. Between the trimmed V and J ends, which lost 1 base and 5 bases, there was a span of 11 bases. Germline assignment: CDR1 KGHSH and CDR2 LQKENI. The CDR3 loop reads CASSPQGEGETQYF. In DNA, the CDR3 is TGTGCCAGCTCACCACAAGGGGAAGGGGAGACCCAGTACTTC.

This clone showed up just once. For the CDR3, the DNA is TGCGCCAGCAGTGAACAGTCGGACTATGGCTACACCTTC. Residues: CASSEQSDYGYTF. V gene TRBV10-2 combines with J gene TRBJ1-2; no clear D gene. The CDR3 sequence is 13 residues long. The V gene's germline CDR1 is WSHSY and CDR2 SAAADI. Between the trimmed V and J ends, which lost 3 bases and 3 bases, there was a span of 8 bases.

The chain recombines TRBV4-1 with TRBJ1-5; D is perhaps TRBD1 (5 bases). The V and J ends lost 1 base and 3 bases respectively, with 22 bases between them. Germline lookup yields CDR1 MGHRA and CDR2 YSYEKL. The CDR3 has 19 amino acids. This CDR3 reads CASSQGGPGGGISNQPQHF. CDR3 DNA: TGCGCCAGCAGCCAAGGAGGGCCGGGGGGGGGTATTTCCAATCAGCCCCAGCATTTT.

The rearrangement uses TRBV7-2 and TRBJ2-7; the D gene is possibly TRBD1 (6 bases). CDR3 length: 14 amino acids. V lost 7 bases and J lost 5, with 18 bases in between. The germline CDR1 and CDR2 sequences are SGHTA and FQGNSA. The CDR3 is CASTPGQSFNEQYF. The CDR3 coding sequence is TGTGCCAGCACCCCGGGACAAAGCTTCAACGAGCAGTACTTC.

This clone was seen a handful of times. J is TRBJ1-1 and V is TRBV6-5, with D perhaps TRBD1 (5 bases). Looked up from germline, CDR1 is MNHEY and CDR2 is SVGAGI. This CDR3 has 14 amino acids. V was pared by 2 bases and J by 5 bases, with 12 bases between. CDR3 coding DNA: TGTGCCAGCAGTTACCGGGCCGGGGGGACTGAAGCTTTCTTT. This gives the protein CASSYRAGGTEAFF.

The chain links TRBV6-5 to TRBJ1-5; possibly TRBD1 for D (5 bases). V lost 6 bases and J lost 4, with 13 bases in between. Germline V gives CDR1 MNHEY, CDR2 SVGAGI. CDR3 length equals 14 residues. In DNA, the CDR3 is TGTGCCAGCAGGCAAGGGGCCAGGAATCAGCCCCAGCATTTT. Residues: CASRQGARNQPQHF.

The chain links TRBV9 to TRBJ1-1; D is perhaps TRBD1 (6 bases). The CDR3 consists of 13 residues. The V gene's germline CDR1 is SGDLS and CDR2 YYNGEE. Trimming stripped 3 bases from V and 3 bases from J, with 9 bases between. CDR3 residues: CASSAQGDTEAFF. CDR3 bases: TGTGCCAGCAGCGCACAGGGTGACACTGAAGCTTTCTTT.

The chain links TRBV18 to TRBJ2-3; the D is unclear. V was cut by 3 bases and J by 0 bases, with 4 bases left in between. The CDR3 contains 13 residues. Germline V gene lookup returns CDR1 KGHSH and CDR2 LQKENI. CDR3 residues: CASSPPSTDTQYF. The CDR3 region has the DNA TGTGCCAGCTCACCCCCAAGCACAGATACGCAGTATTTT.

The J gene is TRBJ1-2, the V gene TRBV30, with a tentative D call TRBD1 (6 bases). Trimming took 5 bases from V and 4 from J, leaving 14 bases between them. CDR1 is GTSNPN and CDR2 is SVGIG in the germline V gene (reference sequence). The CDR3 contains 13 residues. CDR3 loop: CAWDDGTFYGYTF. CDR3 nucleotide sequence: TGTGCCTGGGACGACGGGACATTCTATGGCTACACCTTC.

This chain links TRBV19 with TRBJ2-1, with a tentative D call TRBD1 (6 bases). The V gene lost 6 bases and the J gene lost 6 bases, with 18 bases spanning the gap. The CDR3 extends over 15 amino acids. From germline, CDR1 is LNHDA and CDR2 SQIVND (reference sequence). The CDR3 here is CASSHRAEFVNEQFF. The CDR3 DNA reads as TGTGCCAGTAGCCACAGGGCGGAATTTGTCAATGAGCAGTTCTTC.

This clone showed up many times. V usage is TRBV28 and J usage is TRBJ2-4, with TRBD1 identical over 9 bases. V dropped 1 base and J dropped 1; count of bases not matched to a gene: 2. This CDR3 region has 16 residues. CDR1 and CDR2 (germline): MDHEN, SYDVKM. Here the CDR3 DNA reads TGTGCCAGCAGTTTATTTGGACAGGGGGCCAAAAACATTCAGTACTTC. It specifies CASSLFGQGAKNIQYF.

V is TRBV5-1 and J is TRBJ2-7, with 9 bases matching TRBD1. The CDR3 length is 15 residues. With V trimmed by 2 bases and J by 1 base, 4 bases remained unmatched. CDR1 and CDR2 from the germline V gene are SGHRS and YFSETQ. The CDR3 DNA sequence: TGCGCCAGCAGCTTAGCCGGGACAGGGTCCTACGAGCAGTACTTC. Translating it yields CASSLAGTGSYEQYF.

The rearrangement uses TRBV4-2 and TRBJ2-7, with TRBD1 matching 8 bases. J gave up 0 bases and V 4 bases, and 8 bases lay outside the gene matches. The CDR3 has 16 residues. Germline V CDR1 and CDR2: LGHNA, YNFKEQ. CDR3 DNA: TGTGCCAGCAGCCCACAAGGGACAGGCCGCTCCTACGAGCAGTACTTC. Its protein product is CASSPQGTGRSYEQYF.